This record looks at one T cell receptor beta chain sequence and its context. Its antigen remains unidentified. The CDR3 runs to 15 residues. V trimming: 6 bases; J trimming: 4 bases; junction bases outside the gene matches: 8. CDR1 and CDR2 (germline): MNHNY, SVGAGI (reference sequence). This specimen belongs to a study of graft-versus-host responses after intestinal transplantation. Study summary: Recipients had transplants, and these were multivisceral, liver-intestinal, or isolated intestinal.

Data came from immunoSEQ multiplex PCR; TCRdb stores just in-frame clones and leaves some out. The table records about 70,000 clones, 84% of them present only once. The sample consisted of unstimulated CD4+ T cells sorted from spleen or lymph node cells, taken before transplant. V usage is TRBV6-6 and J usage is TRBJ2-3; 9 nucleotides match TRBD1. The TCR was taken from a human donor who was the organ donor for an intestinal transplant. The CDR3 is CASRDRDRAADTQYF. CDR3 coding DNA: TGTGCCAGCAGGGACCGGGACAGGGCTGCAGATACGCAGTATTTT.